The 25 T cell receptor beta chains below were found in one sample sequenced in a study of spatial heterogeneity in lung cancer. TCRdb re-derived calls from the 5' RACE reads in MiXCR, one entry per CDR3 protein. Of about 46,000 distinct CDR3 sequences detected, over 9.5% appear once; the ten largest clones hold 30% to 35%. Time point meaning: blood at routine non-recurrence follow-up after resection. Sequencing was performed on PBMCs, taken at follow-up. The receptor source for this set is a male donor with early-stage non-small cell lung cancer.

This chain joins TRBV7-9 and TRBJ1-1; unclear D gene. Between the trimmed V and J ends, which lost 4 bases and 1 base, there was a span of 4 bases. This CDR3 is built from 12 residues. Germline CDR1 is SEHNR and CDR2 is FQNEAQ (reference sequence). CDR3 nucleotides: TGTGCCAGCAGCTCCGAGAACACTGAAGCTTTCTTT. This translates into CASSSENTEAFF.

This rearrangement joins TRBV6-2 or TRBV6-3 to TRBJ2-7; 7 bases are a match to TRBD1. Unmatched junction bases numbered 8, after V lost 6 bases and J lost 6 bases. There are 13 residues in the CDR3. Looked up from germline, CDR1 is MNHEY and CDR2 is SVGEGT. The CDR3 sequence: CASRRTGESEQYF. The CDR3 bases are TGTGCCAGCAGGAGAACAGGGGAGAGCGAGCAGTACTTC.

This clonotype was detected once. One base away lies a much larger clone, so this may be a sequencing read error. The chain carries TRBV4-1 and TRBJ1-1, with 7 bases aligning to TRBD1. The CDR3 extends over 15 amino acids. Germline trimming cut 5 bases from V and 2 bases from J; bases unmatched to any gene: 8. The germline V gene encodes CDR1 MGHRA and CDR2 YSYEKL. CDR3 amino acids: CASSSGQVINTEAFF. CDR3 bases: TGCGCCAGCAGCTCAGGACAGGTAATAAACACTGAAGCTTTCTTT.

Regarding this clonotype: This sequence may be a read error, since a much larger clone differs from it by one base. This chain joins TRBV5-1 and TRBJ1-1; D is perhaps TRBD1 (5 bases). This CDR3 is built from 14 residues. The germline V gene encodes CDR1 SGHRS and CDR2 YFSETQ. V lost 7 bases and J lost 1, with 14 bases in between. The CDR3 protein is CASFVGPENTEAFF. The CDR3 nucleotides are TGCGCCAGCTTCGTGGGGCCGGAGAACACTGAAGCTTTCTTT.

The chain is built from TRBV18 and TRBJ2-7; 8 bases are shared with TRBD1. Germline CDR1 KGHSH, CDR2 LQKENI. This CDR3 is built from 12 residues. V was pared by 5 bases and J by 6 bases, with 3 bases of the junction left unmatched. The CDR3 region is CASSDRGSEQYF. CDR3 nucleotide sequence: TGTGCCAGCTCAGACAGGGGTAGCGAGCAGTACTTC.

This clonotype has a handful of counts. V is TRBV7-8 and J is TRBJ2-7; no clear D. The CDR3 runs to 12 residues. Trimming removed 3 bases from V and 5 bases from J, with 8 bases in between. From germline, CDR1 is SGHVS and CDR2 FQNEAQ. The chain's CDR3 is CASSLIRDEQYF. In DNA, the CDR3 is TGTGCCAGCAGCTTGATCCGTGACGAGCAGTACTTC.

This clonotype was recorded a few times. The chain recombines TRBV15 with TRBJ2-7; TRBD1 matches 8 bases. Germline trimming cut 5 bases from V and 7 bases from J; bases unmatched to any gene: 10. The length of the CDR3 is 14 residues. The V gene's germline CDR1 is LNHNV and CDR2 YYDKDF (reference sequence). The CDR3: CATSRDRPSVEQYF. For the CDR3, the DNA is TGTGCCACCAGCCGGGACAGGCCGAGCGTTGAGCAGTACTTC. Full variable domain (missing parts from reference TRBV15 and TRBJ2-7): DAMVIQNPRYQVTQFGKPVTLSCSQTLNHNVMYWYQQKSSQAPKLLFHYYDKDFNNEADTPDNFQSRRPNTSFCFLDIRSPGLGDTAMYLCATSRDRPSVEQYFGPGTRLTVT.

This clonotype was counted only a few times. The chain joins TRBV5-5 to TRBJ1-2; possibly TRBD1 for D (5 bases). This CDR3 is built from 15 residues. The germline V and J ends were trimmed by 4 bases and 4 bases, with 17 bases remaining between them. Germline lookup yields CDR1 SGHKS and CDR2 YYEKEE (reference sequence). As DNA, the CDR3 is TGTGCCAGCAGCCCAGGGACCTGGGTTGGCTATGGCTACACCTTC. Translated, it gives CASSPGTWVGYGYTF.

The table lists this clonotype with many counts. The genes are TRBV4-3 and TRBJ2-1; D remains ambiguous. Between the trimmed V and J ends, which lost 4 bases and 9 bases, there was a span of 10 bases. Looked up from germline, CDR1 is LGHNA and CDR2 is YSLEER. This CDR3 has 12 residues. The CDR3 nucleotides are TGCGCCAGCAGCCCAAATGGTGGTGAGCAGTTCTTC. Its translation: CASSPNGGEQFF.

The gene calls are TRBV4-1 and TRBJ1-2; no firm D call. The CDR3 runs to 15 residues. Germline-derived CDR1 and CDR2 are MGHRA and YSYEKL. Between the trimmed V and J ends, which lost 1 base and 7 bases, there was a span of 16 bases. The CDR3 loop is CASSQGSQTARGYTF. The CDR3 DNA is TGCGCCAGCAGCCAAGGGTCCCAGACCGCGCGTGGCTACACCTTC.

At least ten counts were recorded for this clonotype. This sequence joins TRBV7-2 and TRBJ2-2; D possibly uses TRBD1 or TRBD2 (5 bases each). The ends were cut back, 5 bases at V and 4 bases at J, with 17 bases in the middle. Germline V gene lookup returns CDR1 SGHTA and CDR2 FQGNSA. The CDR3 runs to 16 residues. Here the CDR3 reads CASSPPGTPFTGELFF. The DNA of the CDR3 is TGTGCCAGCAGCCCCCCCGGGACCCCCTTCACCGGGGAGCTGTTTTTT.

The sample holds many counts of this clonotype. V and J are TRBV7-2 and TRBJ1-1; D remains unclear. The CDR3 length is 13 residues. The V and J ends lost 4 bases and 11 bases respectively, with 17 bases between them. The germline CDR1 and CDR2 sequences are SGHTA and FQGNSA. The chain's CDR3 is CASSSHRREGAFF. The CDR3 DNA reads TGTGCCAGCAGCTCACATCGACGGGAAGGGGCTTTCTTT. The full variable domain, with the rest looked up from reference TRBV7-2 and TRBJ1-1, is GAGVSQSPSNKVTEKGKDVELRCDPISGHTALYWYRQSLGQGLEFLIYFQGNSAPDKSGLPSDRFSAERTGGSVSTLTIQRTQQEDSAVYLCASSSHRREGAFFGQGTRLTVV.

There are many counts of this clonotype. CDR3 residues: CASSRDTYQPQHF. For the CDR3, the DNA is TGTGCCAGCAGTCGGGACACGTATCAGCCCCAGCATTTT. The rearrangement uses TRBV6-2 or TRBV6-3 and TRBJ1-5; maybe TRBD1 (6 bases). The V end was cut by 5 bases, the J end by 5 bases, with 10 bases between. Germline loops: CDR1 MNHEY, CDR2 SVGEGT. The CDR3 is 13 residues long.

The chain recombines TRBV6-1 with TRBJ2-3; D call uncertain. Per germline, CDR1 MNHNS and CDR2 SASEGT. The CDR3 consists of 16 residues. V gave up 2 bases and J gave up 4 bases, with 16 bases separating them. The CDR3 reads CASSERGGTSPDTQYF. In DNA, the CDR3 is TGTGCCAGCAGTGAACGCGGCGGTACAAGTCCAGATACGCAGTATTTT.

The sample holds a few counts of this clonotype. The chain has TRBV10-3 and TRBJ1-1; 9 nucleotides align to TRBD1. The CDR3 spans 19 residues. Unmatched junction bases numbered 11, after V lost 0 bases and J lost 0 bases. Looked up from germline, CDR1 is ENHRY and CDR2 is SYGVKD. For the CDR3, the DNA is TGTGCCATCAGTGAGTCGAGCCCGACAGGGGGGGTAGTGAACACTGAAGCTTTCTTT. Translated, it gives CAISESSPTGGVVNTEAFF.

Points on this clonotype: One end of the junction fails to match germline, which may point to a read error. The V and J genes are TRBV12-3 or TRBV12-4 and TRBJ1-1; D ambiguous. The CDR3 loop spans 14 amino acids. The CDR3 is CASSEPGELREALF. The CDR3 DNA follows: TGTGCCAGCAGTGAACCAGGAGAATTACGGGAAGCTCTCTTT.

This clonotype was seen repeatedly, ten times or more. This sequence joins TRBV28 and TRBJ2-7, with TRBD1 as a possible D gene (7 bases). V was shortened by 6 bases and J by 5 bases, with 20 bases between the two germline ends. Germline lookup yields CDR1 MDHEN and CDR2 SYDVKM. This CDR3 has 15 residues. The CDR3 loop is CASSPGQGGPHEQYF. DNA for the CDR3: TGTGCCAGCAGCCCCGGGCAGGGGGGTCCCCACGAGCAGTACTTC.

This clonotype was counted between two and nine times. This sequence joins TRBV19 and TRBJ2-3, with a weak D call TRBD1 (6 bases). From germline, CDR1 is LNHDA and CDR2 SQIVND (reference sequence). The V end was cut by 5 bases, the J end by 0 bases, with 9 bases between. The CDR3 extends over 14 amino acids. CDR3 in DNA: TGTGCCAGTAGTCTAGGACAGAGCACAGATACGCAGTATTTT. This translates into CASSLGQSTDTQYF.

This clonotype has a count of ten or more. The genes are TRBV14 and TRBJ2-7, with D uncertain. The CDR3 has 14 amino acids. Germline CDR1 is SGHDN and CDR2 is FVKESK. Between the trimmed V and J ends, which lost 1 base and 6 bases, there was a span of 13 bases. The CDR3: CASSQVAPWGEQYF. The CDR3 DNA sequence: TGTGCCAGCAGCCAAGTTGCCCCTTGGGGCGAGCAGTACTTC.

The chain is built from TRBV5-1 and TRBJ2-5, with D possibly TRBD2 on 6 matching bases. This CDR3 comprises 12 residues. The germline gives CDR1 SGHRS, CDR2 YFSETQ. V lost 0 bases, J lost 10 bases, and 10 bases lay in between. The CDR3 region has the DNA TGCGCCAGCAGCTTGGTACCGGGACTCCAGTACTTC. It is translated as CASSLVPGLQYF. The entire variable domain, with the rest obtained from reference TRBV5-1 and TRBJ2-5, is as follows: KAGVTQTPRYLIKTRGQQVTLSCSPISGHRSVSWYQQTPGQGLQFLFEYFSETQRNKGNFPGRFSGRQFSNSRSEMNVSTLELGDSALYLCASSLVPGLQYFGPGTRLLVL.

This clonotype was counted many times. The J gene is TRBJ2-3, the V gene TRBV5-4; D is possibly TRBD1 (5 bases). Trimming shortened V by 3 bases and J by 0 bases, and 14 bases separated the two germline ends. The CDR3 runs to 16 residues. Germline V gene lookup returns CDR1 SGHNT and CDR2 YYREEE (reference sequence). The CDR3 nucleotides are TGTGCCAGCAGCTATGGACAAAGGATTAGCACAGATACGCAGTATTTT. Its protein product is CASSYGQRISTDTQYF.

This clonotype occurred a few times. This chain joins TRBV6-2 or TRBV6-3 and TRBJ2-6, with D unclear. This CDR3 region has 17 residues. In germline, CDR1 is MNHEY, CDR2 SVGEGT. V lost 0 bases, J lost 0 bases, and 9 bases lay in between. DNA for the CDR3: TGTGCCAGCAGTTACTCACCGCCGAGCTCTGGGGCCAACGTCCTGACTTTC. Its translation is CASSYSPPSSGANVLTF.

V and J are TRBV18 and TRBJ1-1, with D tentatively TRBD1 (6 bases). Germline V CDR1 and CDR2: KGHSH, LQKENI. The CDR3 length is 16 residues. Trimming pared 4 bases from V and 0 bases from J, leaving 15 bases between. The CDR3 loop is CASSLGQWALNTEAFF. The CDR3 nucleotides are TGTGCCAGCTCACTAGGACAGTGGGCCCTGAACACTGAAGCTTTCTTT.

The table lists this clonotype with many counts. The V call is TRBV29-1, the J call TRBJ1-2; D not certain. Trimming took off 0 bases at V and 1 base at J, with 9 bases between the two ends. The CDR3 is 14 amino acids. The V gene's germline CDR1 is SQVTM and CDR2 ANQGSEA. CDR3 protein: CSVEDRRINYGYTF. The CDR3 nucleotides read TGCAGCGTTGAAGATCGCAGAATTAACTATGGCTACACCTTC.

This clonotype was seen a handful of times. CDR3 amino acids: CASSLDPGVGTEAFF. The CDR3 coding sequence is TGTGCCAGCAGCTTAGACCCGGGGGTAGGGACTGAAGCTTTCTTT. The rearrangement links TRBV7-9 to TRBJ1-1, with a weak D call TRBD1 (5 bases). The CDR3 contains 15 residues. Trimming took 1 base from V and 5 from J, leaving 14 bases between them. The germline V gene encodes CDR1 SEHNR and CDR2 FQNEAQ (reference sequence).